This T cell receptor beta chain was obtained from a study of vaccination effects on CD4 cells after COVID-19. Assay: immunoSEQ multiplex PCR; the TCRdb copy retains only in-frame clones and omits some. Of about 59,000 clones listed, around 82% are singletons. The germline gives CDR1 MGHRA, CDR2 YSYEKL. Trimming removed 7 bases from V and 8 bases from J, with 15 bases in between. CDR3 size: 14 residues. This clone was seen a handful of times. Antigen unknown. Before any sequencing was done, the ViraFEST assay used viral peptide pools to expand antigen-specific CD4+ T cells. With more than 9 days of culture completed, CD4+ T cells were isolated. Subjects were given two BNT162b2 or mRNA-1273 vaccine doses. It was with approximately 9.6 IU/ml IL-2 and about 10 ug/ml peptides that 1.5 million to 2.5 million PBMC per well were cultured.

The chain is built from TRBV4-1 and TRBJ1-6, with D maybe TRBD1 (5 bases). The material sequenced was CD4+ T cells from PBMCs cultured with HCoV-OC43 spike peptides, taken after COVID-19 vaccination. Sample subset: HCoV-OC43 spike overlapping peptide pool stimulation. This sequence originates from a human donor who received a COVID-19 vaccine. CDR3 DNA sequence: TGCGCCAGCAAAACCGGGACGGGGTATTCACCCCTCCACTTT. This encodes CASKTGTGYSPLHF.